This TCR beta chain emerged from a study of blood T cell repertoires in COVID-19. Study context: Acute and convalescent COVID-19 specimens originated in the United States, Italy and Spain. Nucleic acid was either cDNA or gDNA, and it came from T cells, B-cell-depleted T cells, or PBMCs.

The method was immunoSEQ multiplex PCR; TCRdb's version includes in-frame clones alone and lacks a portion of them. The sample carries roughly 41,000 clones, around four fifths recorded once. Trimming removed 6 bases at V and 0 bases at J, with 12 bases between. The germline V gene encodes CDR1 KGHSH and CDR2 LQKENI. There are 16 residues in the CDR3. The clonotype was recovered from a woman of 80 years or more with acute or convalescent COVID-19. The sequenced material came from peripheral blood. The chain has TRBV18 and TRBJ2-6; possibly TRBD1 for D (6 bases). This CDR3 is CASSFLRGSGANVLTF. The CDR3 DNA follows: TGTGCCAGCTCTTTCCTCAGGGGCTCTGGGGCCAACGTCCTGACTTTC.